Listed below are T cell receptor beta chains from one sample, sequenced in a study of T cells after somatic rescue of genetic block. The assay was immunoSEQ multiplex PCR, and TCRdb's table has in-frame clones only and misses some. The data contain 70,000 to 85,000 clones, about nine tenths of them singletons. The sample taken for sequencing was peripheral blood mononuclear cells (PBMCs). These receptors all come from a man aged 25-40 years. Each CDR3 is given with its conserved first and last residue. D genes are given only for firm matches. Size tells how often a clone was seen (once, few, many) or the class of an expanded clone, and some rows leave it out.

14,TRBV11-2,NA,TRBJ2-7,TRBD1,TGTGCCAGCAGCTTAGCAGGGGGCGCGGGGGAGCAGTACTTC,CASSLAGGAGEQYF
14,TRBV5-5,NA,TRBJ2-7,NA,TGTGCCAGCACCTCAGGTGGGACGGGATACGAGCAGTACTTC,CASTSGGTGYEQYF
14,TRBV27,few,TRBJ1-2,NA,TGTGCCAGCAGTTTCGGGGGAGCTAACTATGGCTACACCTTC,CASSFGGANYGYTF
13,TRBV5-6,NA,TRBJ2-7,NA,TGTGCCAGCAGCTCCCTGGGGGCCTACGAGCAGTACTTC,CASSSLGAYEQYF
14,TRBV4-2,NA,TRBJ1-1,NA,TGTGCCAGCAGCCAAGATACAGAGAACACTGAAGCTTTCTTT,CASSQDTENTEAFF
14,TRBV6-1,NA,TRBJ2-7,TRBD1,TGTGCCAGCAGTGACCGACAGGGGTCTCGGGAGCAGTACTTC,CASSDRQGSREQYF
15,TRBV5-1,once,TRBJ1-2,NA,TGCGCCAGCAGCTTGTCTATAGGGGGTGGCTATGGCTACACCTTC,CASSLSIGGGYGYTF
11,TRBV5-5,NA,TRBJ1-1,NA,TGTGCCAGCAGCTTGTATACTGAAGCTTTCTTT,CASSLYTEAFF
12,TRBV28,few,TRBJ1-5,NA,TGTGCCAGCAATGCGGTTACTCAGCCCCAGCATTTT,CASNAVTQPQHF
16,TRBV18,NA,TRBJ1-1,NA,TGTGCCAGCTCACCACCAGGTCGGACGGTGAACACTGAAGCTTTCTTT,CASSPPGRTVNTEAFF
18,TRBV9,NA,TRBJ2-2,NA,TGTGCCAGCAGCGTATGGGCCGGCGTCCGTCCGAACACCGGGGAGCTGTTTTTT,CASSVWAGVRPNTGELFF
14,TRBV18,NA,TRBJ2-7,NA,TGTGCCAGCTCACCAGGCGGGGCCTCCTACGAGCAGTACTTC,CASSPGGASYEQYF
14,TRBV7-3,NA,TRBJ2-2,NA,TGTGCCAGCAGCTCGACGCAAAACACCGGGGAGCTGTTTTTT,CASSSTQNTGELFF
12,TRBV30,NA,TRBJ2-7,NA,TGTGCCTGGAGTGTTGCAAAGGGGCCATCTAACTTC,CAWSVAKGPSNF
14,TRBV7-9,NA,TRBJ2-5,TRBD2,TGTGCCAGCAGCCATACGCCTGCCGGGGGGGGCCAGTACTTC,CASSHTPAGGGQYF
17,TRBV18,NA,TRBJ2-3,TRBD2,TGTGCCAGCTCACAGGCTAGCGGGGGCCGAAGCACAGATACGCAGTATTTT,CASSQASGGRSTDTQYF
14,TRBV2,NA,TRBJ2-1,TRBD2,TGTGCCAGCAGGTCAGCGGGAGGCGTAGATGAGCAGTTCTTC,CASRSAGGVDEQFF
13,TRBV6-6,NA,TRBJ2-3,NA,TGTGCCAGCAGTTACAGTGGGGCAGATACGCAGTATTTT,CASSYSGADTQYF
16,TRBV19,NA,TRBJ1-5,NA,TGTGCCAGTAGACCCCCGGGGGCGAGAGGCAATCAGCCCCAGCATTTT,CASRPPGARGNQPQHF